The 9 T cell receptor beta chains below all came from one sample that was sequenced in a study of CD8 T cells in Susac syndrome. RNA was extracted with the RNeasy kit, and a quantity of roughly 0.5 to 1 ug was reverse transcribed using random hexamers. Each CDR3 protein gets one entry after TCRdb re-called the immunoSEQ multiplex PCR reads with MiXCR. The sample carries roughly 130,000 distinct CDR3 sequences, roughly 96% recorded once. The source material was CD4+ T cells from PBMCs. All receptors derive from a human donor in good health.

The CDR3 bases are TGTGCCAGCAGCCAGACGGGGACTTCGTATAGCAATCAGCCCCAGCATTTT. Its protein product is CASSQTGTSYSNQPQHF. The chain carries TRBV7-2 and TRBJ1-5; D is possibly TRBD1 (5 bases). CDR3 length: 17 residues. CDR1 is SGHTA, CDR2 FQGNSA, per germline. Trimming stripped 5 bases from V and 0 bases from J, with 17 bases between. Using reference TRBV7-2 and TRBJ1-5 for the parts outside the CDR3, the full variable domain is GAGVSQSPSNKVTEKGKDVELRCDPISGHTALYWYRQSLGQGLEFLIYFQGNSAPDKSGLPSDRFSAERTGGSVSTLTIQRTQQEDSAVYLCASSQTGTSYSNQPQHFGDGTRLSIL.

V and J are TRBV19 and TRBJ1-5, with no clear D. The CDR3 spans 12 residues. V was pared by 3 bases and J by 7 bases, with 7 bases between. Germline V gene sequence: CDR1 LNHDA, CDR2 SQIVND (reference sequence). The CDR3 DNA follows: TGTGCCAGTAGTATGAATGGACAGCCCCAGCATTTT. It encodes CASSMNGQPQHF.

This clonotype showed up just once. The V and J genes are TRBV2 and TRBJ2-7, with 12 bases fitting TRBD2. The CDR3 runs to 15 residues. Germline V CDR1 and CDR2: SNHLY, FYNNEI. V trimming: 6 bases; J trimming: 5 bases; junction bases outside the gene matches: 8. The CDR3: CASSPRTSGNDEQYF. The DNA for the CDR3 is TGTGCCAGCAGCCCCAGGACTAGCGGGAACGACGAGCAGTACTTC.

This chain connects TRBV19 to TRBJ2-2; D is possibly TRBD2 (5 bases). The CDR3 consists of 14 residues. The germline V gene has CDR1 LNHDA and CDR2 SQIVND (reference sequence). V lost 5 bases, J lost 4 bases, and 11 bases lay in between. CDR3 DNA sequence: TGTGCCAGTAGTGAGGGTTCGAGCACCGGGGAGCTGTTTTTT. It is translated as CASSEGSSTGELFF.

This chain connects TRBV6-1 to TRBJ2-2; D unresolved. The germline V and J ends were trimmed by 5 bases and 0 bases, with 7 bases remaining between them. The CDR3 runs 14 residues. CDR1 is MNHNS and CDR2 is SASEGT in the germline V gene. This CDR3 is CASSSQPNTGELFF. The CDR3 DNA is TGTGCCAGCAGTAGCCAGCCGAACACCGGGGAGCTGTTTTTT.

CDR3 region: CASSLRGTNSGRNDEQYF. The DNA for the CDR3 is TGTGCCAGCAGCTTAAGAGGGACTAACAGCGGGAGGAACGACGAGCAGTACTTC. V gene TRBV11-3 combines with J gene TRBJ2-7; 9 bases align to TRBD2. The germline V gene has CDR1 SGHNT and CDR2 YENEEA. V lost 2 bases, J lost 5 bases, and 16 bases stayed unmatched. The CDR3 runs 18 residues.

This sequence joins TRBV5-1 and TRBJ2-2; D perhaps matches TRBD1 (5 bases). The CDR3 has 13 amino acids. Trimming took off 1 base at V and 6 bases at J, with 7 bases between the two ends. The germline gives CDR1 SGHRS, CDR2 YFSETQ. Here the CDR3 reads CASSLRGPGELFF. DNA of the CDR3: TGCGCCAGCAGCTTGAGGGGTCCCGGGGAGCTGTTTTTT.

The chain couples TRBV5-1 to TRBJ1-5; D might be TRBD1 (5 bases). The CDR3 runs to 15 residues. V shed 2 bases and J shed 3 bases, with 12 bases lying between them. Germline CDR1 SGHRS, CDR2 YFSETQ. CDR3 nucleotides: TGCGCCAGCAGCTTAAACTCCGGGACCAATCAGCCCCAGCATTTT. This encodes CASSLNSGTNQPQHF.

The chain employs TRBV7-9 and TRBJ2-7; TRBD1 matches 8 bases. Germline V gives CDR1 SEHNR, CDR2 FQNEAQ (reference sequence). Germline trimming cut 5 bases from V and 9 bases from J; bases unmatched to any gene: 12. CDR3 length: 14 residues. The CDR3, as DNA: TGTGCCAGCAGCCCTGGGACAGGACCAGGGGGGCAGTACTTC. Protein sequence: CASSPGTGPGGQYF.